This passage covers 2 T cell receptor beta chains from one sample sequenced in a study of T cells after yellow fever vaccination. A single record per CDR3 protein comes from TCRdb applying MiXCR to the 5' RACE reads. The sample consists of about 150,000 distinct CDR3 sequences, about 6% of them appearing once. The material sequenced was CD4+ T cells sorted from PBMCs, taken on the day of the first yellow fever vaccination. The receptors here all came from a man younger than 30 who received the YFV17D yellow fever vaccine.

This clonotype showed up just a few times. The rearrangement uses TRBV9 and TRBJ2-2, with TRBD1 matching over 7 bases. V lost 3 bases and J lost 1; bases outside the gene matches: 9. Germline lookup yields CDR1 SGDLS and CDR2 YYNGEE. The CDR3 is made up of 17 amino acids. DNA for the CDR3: TGTGCCAGCAGCGCCGGGACAGCCAGGATGAACACCGGGGAGCTGTTTTTT. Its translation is CASSAGTARMNTGELFF.

CDR3 coding DNA: TGTGCCAGCAGCGGGGGAGTGACTAGAAACAATGAGCAGTTCTTC. The encoded protein is CASSGGVTRNNEQFF. The chain employs TRBV5-6 and TRBJ2-1; maybe TRBD2 (6 bases). Germline V CDR1 and CDR2: SGHDT, YYEEEE. The CDR3 sequence is 15 residues long. The V gene lost 4 bases and the J gene lost 5 bases, with 16 bases spanning the gap.